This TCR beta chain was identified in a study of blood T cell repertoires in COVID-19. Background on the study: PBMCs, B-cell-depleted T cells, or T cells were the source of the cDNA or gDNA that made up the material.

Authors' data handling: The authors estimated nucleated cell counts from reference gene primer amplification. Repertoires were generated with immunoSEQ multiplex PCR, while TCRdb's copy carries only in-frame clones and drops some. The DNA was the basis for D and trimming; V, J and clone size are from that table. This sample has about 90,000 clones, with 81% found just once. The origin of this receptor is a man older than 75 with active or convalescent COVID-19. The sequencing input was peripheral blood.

CDR3 nucleotides: TGTGCCACCAGTACCGGGACAGGTGAAGGCAATCAGCCCCAGCATTTT. This encodes CATSTGTGEGNQPQHF. This chain uses TRBV15 with TRBJ1-5; 8 nucleotides align to TRBD1. The CDR3 covers 16 residues. Trimming removed 6 bases from V and 2 bases from J; junction bases left unmatched: 9. Germline V lookup: CDR1 LNHNV, CDR2 YYDKDF (reference sequence).